The 26 T cell receptor beta chains below were found in one sample sequenced in a study of shared clonotypes between healthy human individuals. TCRdb's copy holds only in-frame clones and misses some; the assay was immunoSEQ multiplex PCR. Among about 92,000 clones listed, around 68% were seen once. The sequenced material came from memory CD8+ T cells sorted from blood. Specified subset: CD45RO+ cells pooled with CCR7-negative TemRA cells. The receptors stem from a man younger than 40 in good health.

This chain connects TRBV11-2 to TRBJ2-5; 9 bases match TRBD1. J lost 2 bases, V lost 8 bases, and 6 bases had no gene match. The CDR3 length is 14 residues. Germline CDR1 is SGHAT and CDR2 is FQNNGV. CDR3 region: CASGRDRVQETQYF. For the CDR3, the DNA is TGTGCCAGCGGCCGGGACAGGGTTCAAGAGACCCAGTACTTC.

A word on this clone: Other nucleotide sequences from this sample produce the same CDR3. The V and J genes are TRBV27 and TRBJ2-1, with D unresolved. V was pared by 2 bases and J by 0 bases, with 8 bases between. This CDR3 has 15 residues. Germline assignment: CDR1 MNHEY and CDR2 SMNVEV (reference sequence). CDR3 DNA sequence: TGTGCCAGCAGTTTAACGCTGAGCTCCTACAATGAGCAGTTCTTC. Residues: CASSLTLSSYNEQFF.

The chain couples TRBV11-2 to TRBJ2-3; 7 nucleotides align to TRBD1. This CDR3 comprises 14 residues. Germline V gene sequence: CDR1 SGHAT, CDR2 FQNNGV. The J segment lost 10 bases and the V segment lost 7 bases, leaving 14 bases of the junction unmatched. CDR3 in DNA: TGTGCCAGCACCCGGGACAGTTTCGCTGGTGCGCAGTATTTT. It codes for CASTRDSFAGAQYF. The full variable domain, completed using reference TRBV11-2 and TRBJ2-3, is EAGVAQSPRYKIIEKRQSVAFWCNPISGHATLYWYQQILGQGPKLLIQFQNNGVVDDSQLPKDRFSAERLKGVDSTLKIQPAKLEDSAVYLCASTRDSFAGAQYFGPGTRLTVL.

The J gene is TRBJ2-5, the V gene TRBV6-1; D might be TRBD2 (7 bases). The CDR3 is 13 amino acids. V shed 5 bases and J shed 2 bases, with 9 bases lying between them. Looked up from germline, CDR1 is MNHNS and CDR2 is SASEGT. In nucleotides, the CDR3 is TGTGCCAGCAGTAGGGGGGGACAAGAGACCCAGTACTTC. Its translation is CASSRGGQETQYF.

Ten or more counts support this clone. The chain is built from TRBV6-4 and TRBJ2-2; D unclear. The CDR3 has 14 residues. Trimming took off 0 bases at V and 3 bases at J, with 5 bases between the two ends. Germline CDR1 reads MRHNA; CDR2 reads SNTAGT. CDR3 region: CASSDSLDTGELFF. In DNA form, the CDR3 reads TGTGCCAGCAGTGACTCACTCGACACCGGGGAGCTGTTTTTT.

The V gene is TRBV27, the J gene TRBJ2-7; 11 bases line up with TRBD2. The CDR3 is made up of 16 amino acids. Germline V lookup: CDR1 MNHEY, CDR2 SMNVEV (reference sequence). Trimming cost V 5 bases and J 2 bases; bases outside gene matches: 8. The CDR3 bases are TGTGCCAGCAGTCCCTCCGCGGGACTAGCGGCCTACGAGCAGTACTTC. It encodes CASSPSAGLAAYEQYF.

The chain couples TRBV6-5 to TRBJ2-3, with TRBD2 matching over 7 bases. Germline values: CDR1 MNHEY, CDR2 SVGAGI. Trimming at V came to 5 bases and at J to 5 bases, leaving 10 bases not matched to a gene. The CDR3 runs 15 residues. The CDR3 coding sequence is TGTGCCAGCAGTGGGTCCTCGGGGGGTGTAGATACGCAGTATTTT. This encodes CASSGSSGGVDTQYF.

The chain links TRBV19 to TRBJ1-5; 7 bases are shared with TRBD1. J lost 3 bases, V lost 3 bases, and 5 bases had no gene match. CDR3 size: 15 residues. Per germline, CDR1 LNHDA and CDR2 SQIVND (reference sequence). CDR3 sequence: CASSITGAPNQPQHF. CDR3 in DNA: TGTGCCAGTAGTATCACAGGGGCGCCCAATCAGCCCCAGCATTTT.

This chain uses TRBV9 with TRBJ1-2, with TRBD1 identical over 7 bases. With V trimmed by 0 bases and J by 1 base, 3 bases remained unmatched. Germline V gene data show CDR1 as SGDLS and CDR2 as YYNGEE. The CDR3 runs 15 residues. The DNA of the CDR3 is TGTGCCAGCAGCGTAGGACAGGGATATAACTATGGCTACACCTTC. Protein product: CASSVGQGYNYGYTF.

The chain couples TRBV23-1 to TRBJ2-7; a weak D match, TRBD1 (6 bases). TRBV23-1 is known as an ORF, though its function is uncertain. The CDR3 is 16 residues long. Trimming pared 0 bases from V and 0 bases from J, leaving 12 bases between. The CDR3 DNA sequence: TGCGCCAGCAGTCAATCGGACAGCGAAAGCTCCTACGAGCAGTACTTC. Amino acid sequence: CASSQSDSESSYEQYF.

V usage is TRBV29-1 and J usage is TRBJ2-1; TRBD1 might be the D (6 bases). Germline CDR1 is SQVTM and CDR2 is ANQGSEA. Between the trimmed V and J ends, which lost 3 bases and 7 bases, there was a span of 16 bases. The CDR3 consists of 14 residues. CDR3 nucleotides: TGCAGCGTTGAGGGGGCAGCTGGGGAGAATGAGCAGTTCTTC. As protein: CSVEGAAGENEQFF.

The chain links TRBV25-1 to TRBJ2-7, with 8 bases lining up with TRBD1. CDR3 length: 15 amino acids. V trimming: 6 bases; J trimming: 1 base; junction bases outside the gene matches: 8. Germline V gene lookup returns CDR1 MGHDK and CDR2 SYGVNS. The CDR3 DNA is TGTGCCAGCAGCGCAACAGGGGGAGTTTCCTACGAGCAGTACTTC. Amino acid sequence: CASSATGGVSYEQYF.

The rearrangement uses TRBV6-1 and TRBJ2-4; TRBD2 is a possible D gene (6 bases). The CDR3 length is 17 residues. V was pared by 0 bases and J by 0 bases, with 12 bases between. Germline CDR1 reads MNHNS; CDR2 reads SASEGT. The CDR3 nucleotides read TGTGCCAGCAGTGAAGCGAGGGCCGGGGGAGCCAAAAACATTCAGTACTTC. This translates into CASSEARAGGAKNIQYF.

The chain joins TRBV10-3 to TRBJ1-5; D ambiguous. This CDR3 is 15 amino acids long. Looked up from germline, CDR1 is ENHRY and CDR2 is SYGVKD. Trimming took off 8 bases at V and 0 bases at J, with 14 bases between the two ends. CDR3 DNA sequence: TGTGCCATCGGAGGGTTTGTGGATAGCAATCAGCCCCAGCATTTT. Protein sequence: CAIGGFVDSNQPQHF.

This chain links TRBV27 with TRBJ1-6; D gene unclear. Trimming took off 2 bases at V and 6 bases at J, with 8 bases between the two ends. The CDR3 loop spans 14 amino acids. Germline assignment: CDR1 MNHEY and CDR2 SMNVEV (reference sequence). The DNA for the CDR3 is TGTGCCAGCAGTTTAAACAGATTTAATTCACCCCTCCACTTT. Translating it yields CASSLNRFNSPLHF.

This chain joins TRBV7-9 and TRBJ2-2; no definite D call. Trimming took off 2 bases at V and 8 bases at J, with 6 bases between the two ends. The CDR3 covers 12 residues. Germline CDR1 and CDR2: SEHNR and FQNEAQ (reference sequence). The CDR3, as DNA: TGTGCCAGCAGCTTAAGGGAAGGGGAGCTGTTTTTT. Its translation is CASSLREGELFF.

There are a few counts of this clone. The rearrangement links TRBV6-1 to TRBJ1-4, with a possible D match to TRBD1 (5 bases). Germline CDR1 reads MNHNS; CDR2 reads SASEGT. The V gene lost 3 bases and the J gene lost 3 bases, with 11 bases spanning the gap. The CDR3 is made up of 15 amino acids. CDR3 protein: CASSDQGQSNEKLFF. The CDR3 nucleotides are TGTGCCAGCAGTGACCAGGGCCAGTCTAATGAAAAACTGTTTTTT.

This chain links TRBV9 with TRBJ2-3; D perhaps matches TRBD1 (6 bases). The germline CDR1 and CDR2 sequences are SGDLS and YYNGEE. This CDR3 has 16 residues. Trimming removed 4 bases at V and 3 bases at J, with 18 bases between. CDR3 amino acids: CASSLGTMALTDTQYF. The CDR3, as DNA: TGTGCCAGCAGCCTGGGGACAATGGCGTTGACAGATACGCAGTATTTT.

V is TRBV5-6 and J is TRBJ2-6; D ambiguous. CDR3 length equals 14 residues. CDR1 is SGHDT, CDR2 YYEEEE, per germline. Trimming stripped 0 bases from V and 3 bases from J, with 4 bases between. CDR3 protein: CASSLVGGANVLTF. DNA of the CDR3: TGTGCCAGCAGCTTGGTTGGTGGGGCCAACGTCCTGACTTTC.

The chain recombines TRBV7-2 with TRBJ1-5, with D possibly matching TRBD1 (5 bases). CDR1 SGHTA and CDR2 FQGNSA come from the germline V gene. V dropped 0 bases and J dropped 4 bases, with 10 bases sitting between them. This CDR3 spans 15 amino acids. The CDR3 region is CASSLAGRDNQPQHF. CDR3 coding DNA: TGTGCCAGCAGCTTAGCTGGCAGGGATAATCAGCCCCAGCATTTT.

Judged by abundance, this clone is medium-sized. This rearrangement joins TRBV15 to TRBJ2-3; 8 bases line up with TRBD2. V trimming: 6 bases; J trimming: 2 bases; junction bases outside the gene matches: 4. CDR1 LNHNV and CDR2 YYDKDF come from the germline V gene (reference sequence). This CDR3 spans 14 amino acids. CDR3 sequence reads: CATSGGRITDTQYF. The CDR3 nucleotides are TGTGCCACCAGTGGCGGGAGGATCACAGATACGCAGTATTTT.

The J gene is TRBJ2-7, the V gene TRBV25-1; D uncertain. The CDR3 totals 15 residues. Trimming removed 2 bases from V and 2 bases from J, with 13 bases in between. Germline assignment: CDR1 MGHDK and CDR2 SYGVNS. CDR3 residues: CASSEEARSPYEQYF. The CDR3 coding sequence is TGTGCCAGCAGTGAAGAGGCCAGGTCCCCCTACGAGCAGTACTTC.

The rearrangement joins TRBV7-8 to TRBJ2-7; 7 nucleotides match TRBD1. CDR3 length equals 16 residues. Germline trimming cut 5 bases from V and 12 bases from J; bases unmatched to any gene: 22. The germline V gene encodes CDR1 SGHVS and CDR2 FQNEAQ. This CDR3 is CASSERHTTDRAFGYF. CDR3 DNA: TGTGCCAGCAGCGAAAGACATACGACAGACAGGGCCTTCGGGTACTTC.

This clone came up a few times. The chain uses TRBV29-1 and TRBJ2-7; D is undetermined. Trimming stripped 6 bases from V and 0 bases from J, with 12 bases between. Germline V gene sequence: CDR1 SQVTM, CDR2 ANQGSEA. The CDR3 contains 13 residues. The CDR3 protein is CSVRPDASYEQYF. The CDR3 DNA is TGCAGCGTCCGCCCGGACGCCTCCTACGAGCAGTACTTC.

In its sample, this clone was seen a few times. The CDR3 DNA sequence: TGCAGCGTCGCCTCGGGTTGGGGCATGGTGAACAATGAGCAGTTCTTC. Protein product: CSVASGWGMVNNEQFF. The rearrangement joins TRBV29-1 to TRBJ2-1; tentatively, D is TRBD1 (5 bases). Germline V gene lookup returns CDR1 SQVTM and CDR2 ANQGSEA. V was trimmed by 6 bases and J by 5 bases, leaving 23 bases between them. The CDR3 is 16 residues long.

The chain employs TRBV6-1 and TRBJ2-5; D unclear. The V gene's germline CDR1 is MNHNS and CDR2 SASEGT. The CDR3 is 14 amino acids. Trimming pared 2 bases from V and 5 bases from J, leaving 12 bases between. CDR3 in DNA: TGTGCCAGCAGTGAACAACAGCTGGGGGAGACCCAGTACTTC. This codes for CASSEQQLGETQYF.